This entry lists 13 T cell receptor beta chains sequenced from one sample in a study of T-cell reconstitution after alpha-beta-depleted transplantation in children (dated by TCRdb to about 2016). The library was generated by PCR. The instrument was an Illumina HiSeq 2500. TCR libraries were prepared with molecular barcoding, using unique molecular identifiers to normalize TCRbeta repertoire quantification. TCRdb itself trimmed the public reads at Q25 with fastp, ran MiXCR and retained productive beta chains. Each record represents a unique CDR3 protein, reported with the most common genes and DNA among its rows. For this sample there are about 340,000 distinct CDR3 sequences; about a tenth appear just once. Clones ranked in the top ten supply around 2.3% of the sample. Specimen: PBMCs from the stem cell graft donor, collected from the stem cell graft. All receptors derive from a human donor who donated a stem cell graft to a child with acute lymphoblastic leukemia.

This clonotype occurred many times. The CDR3 sequence is CASSVTGGFSYEQYF. The CDR3 nucleotides are TGTGCCAGCAGCGTGACTGGCGGATTCTCCTACGAGCAGTACTTC. The rearrangement joins TRBV6-1 to TRBJ2-7; D remains unclear. V lost 6 bases, J lost 0 bases, and 15 bases lay in between. The CDR3 covers 15 residues. Germline V CDR1 and CDR2: MNHNS, SASEGT.

The rearrangement joins TRBV4-3 to TRBJ2-7, with 7 nucleotides matching TRBD2. Looked up from germline, CDR1 is LGHNA and CDR2 is YSLEER. This CDR3 has 13 amino acids. Losses at the gene ends were 0 bases for V and 5 bases for J; bases not matched to a gene: 1. The DNA for the CDR3 is TGCGCCAGCAGCCAAGATAGCGGGCACGAGCAGTACTTC. Protein product: CASSQDSGHEQYF.

This clonotype came up a few times. The CDR3, as DNA: TGCAGCGTTGAACTGGGGAAGGCGAACACCGGGGAGCTGTTTTTT. This sequence encodes CSVELGKANTGELFF. The V gene is TRBV29-1, the J gene TRBJ2-2; no definite D call. V dropped 2 bases and J dropped 0 bases, with 10 bases sitting between them. The germline V gene encodes CDR1 SQVTM and CDR2 ANQGSEA. The CDR3 runs to 15 residues.

In DNA, the CDR3 is TGTGCCAGCAGCTTAGGGCGGGGACAGGGGGAAGAGACCCAGTACTTC. Protein product: CASSLGRGQGEETQYF. This rearrangement joins TRBV7-6 to TRBJ2-5, with 11 bases fitting TRBD1. Per germline, CDR1 SGHVS and CDR2 FNYEAQ. Trimming took 1 base from V and 3 from J; bases not matched to a gene: 4. The CDR3 runs to 16 residues.

This clonotype has ten or more counts. The rearrangement joins TRBV11-2 to TRBJ2-3; a possible D gene is TRBD2 (6 bases). Trimming took 5 bases from V and 4 from J, leaving 13 bases between them. The CDR3 is 14 amino acids. Per germline, CDR1 SGHAT and CDR2 FQNNGV. The CDR3 sequence: CASSPRRGPDTQYF. The CDR3 DNA reads as TGTGCCAGCAGCCCCCGGAGGGGCCCAGATACGCAGTATTTT.

This clonotype showed up many times. This chain uses TRBV5-1 with TRBJ1-1; D gene ambiguous. Trimming left V 0 bases short and J 4 bases short, with 13 bases between. This CDR3 spans 15 amino acids. Per germline, CDR1 SGHRS and CDR2 YFSETQ. The chain's CDR3 is CASSLGFYSPTEAFF. Written as DNA, the CDR3 is TGCGCCAGCAGCTTGGGCTTTTACTCCCCCACTGAAGCTTTCTTT.

The chain carries TRBV4-1 and TRBJ2-1, with 9 nucleotides matching TRBD2. The trim removed 1 base at V and 5 bases at J, leaving 3 bases unmatched. The germline gives CDR1 MGHRA, CDR2 YSYEKL. The CDR3 is made up of 15 amino acids. CDR3 region: CASSQVLAGNNEQFF. CDR3 in DNA: TGCGCCAGCAGCCAAGTGCTAGCGGGAAACAATGAGCAGTTCTTC.

This chain joins TRBV7-9 and TRBJ1-2; D is possibly TRBD1 (5 bases). The CDR3 is 13 amino acids. Germline V gives CDR1 SEHNR, CDR2 FQNEAQ (reference sequence). V was pared by 3 bases and J by 4 bases, with 9 bases between. The CDR3, as DNA: TGTGCCAGCAGCTTTAGCGGGGCCTATGGCTACACCTTC. It encodes CASSFSGAYGYTF.

The V call is TRBV6-5, the J call TRBJ2-1, with 10 bases identical to TRBD1. The CDR3 runs to 14 residues. The V segment lost 8 bases and the J segment 9 bases; nucleotides outside the gene matches: 10. The germline CDR1 and CDR2 sequences are MNHEY and SVGAGI. CDR3 loop: CASRFGTGATEQFF. The CDR3 bases are TGTGCCAGCCGATTCGGGACAGGGGCTACTGAGCAGTTCTTC.

A few counts support this clonotype. The chain has TRBV28 and TRBJ2-7; possibly TRBD2 for D (6 bases). The CDR3 spans 15 residues. Germline CDR1 MDHEN, CDR2 SYDVKM. Trimming left V 7 bases short and J 4 bases short, with 20 bases between. CDR3 region: CASNTFGSSGYEQYF. The CDR3 DNA is TGTGCCAGCAATACTTTCGGGAGCTCAGGATACGAGCAGTACTTC.

In this sample, this clonotype turned up a few times. This chain joins TRBV11-2 and TRBJ2-2; 7 nucleotides align to TRBD2. With 3 bases clipped from V and 4 bases from J, the junction kept 8 bases outside the gene matches. CDR3 size: 16 residues. Germline lookup yields CDR1 SGHAT and CDR2 FQNNGV. The CDR3 reads CASSFVAGVTTGELFF. The CDR3 DNA follows: TGTGCCAGCAGCTTCGTTGCGGGAGTTACCACCGGGGAGCTGTTTTTT.

This clonotype appeared a few times. V and J are TRBV7-9 and TRBJ2-3; D assignment may be TRBD1 or TRBD2 (5 bases each). The length of the CDR3 is 14 residues. Looked up from germline, CDR1 is SEHNR and CDR2 is FQNEAQ (reference sequence). Between the trimmed V and J ends, which lost 5 bases and 2 bases, there was a span of 11 bases. The CDR3 protein is CASSTTGTTDTQYF. CDR3 DNA: TGTGCCAGCAGCACGACCGGGACCACAGATACGCAGTATTTT. The full variable domain, in which reference TRBV7-9 and TRBJ2-3 provide the parts outside the CDR3, is DTGVSQNPRHKITKRGQNVTFRCDPISEHNRLYWYRQTLGQGPEFLTYFQNEAQLEKSRLLSDRFSAERPKGSFSTLEIQRTEQGDSAMYLCASSTTGTTDTQYFGPGTRLTVL.

This rearrangement joins TRBV18 to TRBJ2-5; 10 bases are shared with TRBD2. The V gene's germline CDR1 is KGHSH and CDR2 LQKENI. V shed 8 bases and J 0 bases; nucleotides not matched to a gene: 6. CDR3 size: 15 residues. Written as DNA, the CDR3 is TGTGCCAGCCTCGGTGGACTAGCGGACCAAGAGACCCAGTACTTC. It codes for CASLGGLADQETQYF. Full variable domain (missing parts from reference TRBV18 and TRBJ2-5): NAGVMQNPRHLVRRRGQEARLRCSPMKGHSHVYWYRQLPEEGLKFMVYLQKENIIDESGMPKERFSAEFPKEGPSILRIQQVVRGDSAAYFCASLGGLADQETQYFGPGTRLLVL.